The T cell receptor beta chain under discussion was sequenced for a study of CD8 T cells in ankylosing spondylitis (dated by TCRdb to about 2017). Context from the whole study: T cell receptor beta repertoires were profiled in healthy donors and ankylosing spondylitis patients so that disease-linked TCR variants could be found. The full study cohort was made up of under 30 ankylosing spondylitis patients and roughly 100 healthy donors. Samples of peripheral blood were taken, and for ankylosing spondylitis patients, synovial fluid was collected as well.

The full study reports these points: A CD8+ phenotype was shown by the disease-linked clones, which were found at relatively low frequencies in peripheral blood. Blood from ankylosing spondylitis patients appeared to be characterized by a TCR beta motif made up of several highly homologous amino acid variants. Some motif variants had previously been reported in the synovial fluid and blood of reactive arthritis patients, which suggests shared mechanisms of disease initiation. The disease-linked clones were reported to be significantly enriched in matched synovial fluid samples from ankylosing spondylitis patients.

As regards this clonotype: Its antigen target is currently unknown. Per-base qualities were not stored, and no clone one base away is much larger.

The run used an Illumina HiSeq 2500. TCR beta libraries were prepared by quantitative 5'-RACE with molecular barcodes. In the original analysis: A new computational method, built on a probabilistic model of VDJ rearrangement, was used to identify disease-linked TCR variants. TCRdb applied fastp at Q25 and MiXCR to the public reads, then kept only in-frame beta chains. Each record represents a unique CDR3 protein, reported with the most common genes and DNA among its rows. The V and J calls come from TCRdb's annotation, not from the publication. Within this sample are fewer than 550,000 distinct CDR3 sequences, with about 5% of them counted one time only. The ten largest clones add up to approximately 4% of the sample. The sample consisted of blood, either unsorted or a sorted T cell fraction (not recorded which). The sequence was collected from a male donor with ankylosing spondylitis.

The CDR3 in this case is CATSRDPQGSTEAFF. The bases read TGTGCCACCAGCAGAGACCCTCAGGGGAGCACTGAAGCTTTCTTT. The sequence joins TRBV15 to TRBJ1-1; TRBD1 is a weak D gene call, 6 bases matching. V was cut back by 0 bases and J by 4 bases, leaving a gap of 12 bases between them. The CDR3, from cysteine to phenylalanine, totals 15 residues. Just the 45-base CDR3 DNA is kept, in frame starting at base 1. In the germline V gene (reference sequence), CDR1 corresponds to LNHNV and CDR2 to YYDKDF.